This TCR beta chain emerged from a study of T cell responses to AZD1222 COVID-19 vaccine. Background on the study: Pooling of second doses given at about 4 or about 12 weeks was done.

The repertoire was sequenced with immunoSEQ multiplex PCR; TCRdb's copy has only in-frame clones and lacks some. Here the sample spans about 170,000 clones, around 90% being singletons. Germline lookup yields CDR1 LNHDA and CDR2 SQIVND (reference sequence). The CDR3 consists of 17 residues. The germline V and J ends were trimmed by 1 base and 0 bases, with 13 bases remaining between them. About this clone itself: Its antigen is unknown.

Study results and caveats: Recipients of AZD1222 seropositive at baseline numbered only 6 or 7. Researchers report vaccine-associated CD4 TCRs spanning spike, with dominance at 160-218 and 743-854. Reportedly, nearly half of unique spike TCRs recognized epitopes outside B.1.351/B.1.1.7 mutations.

This specimen consisted of peripheral blood, obtained on day 0 of AZD1222 vaccination. The rearrangement links TRBV19 to TRBJ1-5; tentatively, D is TRBD1 (5 bases). This receptor was obtained from an adult in good health. CDR3 sequence (DNA): TGTGCCAGTAGTATAGGGGAGGGGCTTTATAGCAATCAGCCCCAGCATTTT. Translating gives CASSIGEGLYSNQPQHF.